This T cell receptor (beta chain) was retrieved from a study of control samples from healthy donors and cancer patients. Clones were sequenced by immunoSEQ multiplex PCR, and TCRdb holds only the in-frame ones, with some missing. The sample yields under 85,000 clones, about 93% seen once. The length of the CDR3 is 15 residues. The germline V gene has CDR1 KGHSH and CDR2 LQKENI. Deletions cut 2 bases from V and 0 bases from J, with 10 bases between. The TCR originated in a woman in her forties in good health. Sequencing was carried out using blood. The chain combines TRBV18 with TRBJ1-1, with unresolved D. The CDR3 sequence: CASSPNEGMNTEAFF. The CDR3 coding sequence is TGTGCCAGCTCACCAAACGAGGGTATGAACACTGAAGCTTTCTTT.